This TCR beta chain was profiled in a study of human T cells and chemical hapten exposure. CDR1 is SGHNT, CDR2 YYREEE, per germline (reference sequence). Trimming left V 3 bases short and J 0 bases short, with 12 bases between. This CDR3 is 15 amino acids long. The library labeled individual cDNA molecules by adding unique molecular identifiers to them. TCRdb analysed the RACE reads with MiXCR anew, one entry per CDR3 protein. The table includes approximately 85,000 distinct CDR3 sequences, about 9.4% detected once. Time point given: patch test 2, 6 weeks after DPC sensitization. Regarding treatment: therapeutic diphenylcyclopropenone sensitization with weekly scalp DPC. This clonotype was detected many times.

This TCR was recovered from a woman between 25 and 40 years old with alopecia areata. Some clones in this sample may be carry-over from other donors' samples. V is TRBV5-4 and J is TRBJ1-1; D uncertain. The material sequenced was whole blood, taken in connection with sensitization to the hapten diphenylcyclopropenone (DPC). The CDR3 region is CASSSPTTMNTEAFF. CDR3 coding DNA: TGTGCCAGCAGCTCCCCGACGACCATGAACACTGAAGCTTTCTTT.